This passage covers 28 T cell receptor beta chains from one sample sequenced in a study of blood T cell repertoires in COVID-19. Some clones are missing from TCRdb's copy, which holds only in-frame ones; the method was immunoSEQ multiplex PCR. Here the sample spans approximately 100,000 clones, 88% being singletons. The specimen was peripheral blood. These receptors all stem from a human donor in a cohort sampled during active COVID-19.

The chain couples TRBV4-1 to TRBJ2-7; TRBD1 is a possible D gene (6 bases). The germline CDR1 and CDR2 sequences are MGHRA and YSYEKL. Deletions cut 0 bases from V and 6 bases from J, with 15 bases between. This CDR3 region has 15 residues. In DNA, the CDR3 is TGCGCCAGCAGCCAAGATCCGGGCAGGGGCTCCGAGCAGTACTTC. It codes for CASSQDPGRGSEQYF.

The chain uses TRBV9 and TRBJ2-2, with 7 bases that match TRBD2. The CDR3 has 15 residues. Germline values: CDR1 SGDLS, CDR2 YYNGEE. The ends lost 3 bases at V and 6 bases at J; junction bases unmatched: 8. The CDR3 DNA follows: TGTGCCAGCAGCGGGGAGGGCAGGGAGGCCGGGGAGCTGTTTTTT. The encoded protein is CASSGEGREAGELFF. The full variable domain, rest sourced from reference TRBV9 and TRBJ2-2, is DSGVTQTPKHLITATGQRVTLRCSPRSGDLSVYWYQQSLDQGLQFLIQYYNGEERAKGNILERFSAQQFPDLHSELNLSSLELGDSALYFCASSGEGREAGELFFGEGSRLTVL.

The chain combines TRBV7-9 with TRBJ2-7; 9 bases align to TRBD1. The CDR3 length is 16 residues. CDR1 is SEHNR and CDR2 is FQNEAQ in the germline V gene (reference sequence). The V segment lost 5 bases and the J segment 3 bases; nucleotides outside the gene matches: 11. CDR3 sequence (DNA): TGTGCCAGCAGCCACCCGGTTGGGACAGGGAACTACGAGCAGTACTTC. It is translated as CASSHPVGTGNYEQYF.

The chain joins TRBV14 to TRBJ1-6; TRBD1 agrees at 9 bases. The CDR3 totals 17 residues. Germline assignment: CDR1 SGHDN and CDR2 FVKESK. V shed 5 bases and J 7 bases; nucleotides not matched to a gene: 12. Written as DNA, the CDR3 is TGTGCCAGCAGCTCTAAGAACCGGGACAGGGAAAATTCACCCCTCCACTTT. It is translated as CASSSKNRDRENSPLHF.

The chain uses TRBV5-1 and TRBJ1-5; D is undetermined. The germline V and J ends were trimmed by 0 bases and 0 bases, with 7 bases remaining between them. The CDR3 covers 15 residues. Germline V CDR1 and CDR2: SGHRS, YFSETQ. This chain's CDR3 is CASSLGQASNQPQHF. The DNA for the CDR3 is TGCGCCAGCAGCTTGGGGCAGGCTAGCAATCAGCCCCAGCATTTT.

The V gene is TRBV5-6, the J gene TRBJ1-2; D is unresolved. Germline CDR1 SGHDT, CDR2 YYEEEE. V lost 0 bases and J lost 6, with 9 bases in between. The CDR3 has 13 amino acids. As DNA, the CDR3 is TGTGCCAGCAGCTTGGGCAGAGGAGATGGCTACACCTTC. Translated: CASSLGRGDGYTF.

Remarks on this clone: Other DNA sequences in this sample translate to the same CDR3. The rearrangement uses TRBV5-1 and TRBJ1-6; D perhaps matches TRBD1 (6 bases). The CDR3 runs to 16 residues. The V end lost 4 bases, the J end lost 9 bases, and 20 bases lay between the germline ends. Per the germline V gene, CDR1 is SGHRS and CDR2 is YFSETQ. In DNA, the CDR3 is TGCGCCAGCAGCCTTGAGGGACAAGGGATGGGTTCACCCCTCCACTTT. Its protein product is CASSLEGQGMGSPLHF.

The J gene is TRBJ1-6, the V gene TRBV19; TRBD1 is a possible D gene (6 bases). V lost 3 bases, J lost 3 bases, and 9 bases lay in between. In germline, CDR1 is LNHDA, CDR2 SQIVND (reference sequence). The CDR3 spans 15 residues. CDR3 residues: CASSMGAHYNSPLHF. The DNA of the CDR3 is TGTGCCAGTAGTATGGGGGCCCACTATAATTCACCCCTCCACTTT.

There are a few counts of this clone. The chain has TRBV27 and TRBJ2-7; a possible D gene is TRBD1 (5 bases). Trimming took 4 bases from V and 5 from J, leaving 15 bases between them. The CDR3 runs 14 residues. Germline V gives CDR1 MNHEY, CDR2 SMNVEV (reference sequence). CDR3 coding DNA: TGTGCCAGCAGTTCTCGGACACCCTGGGACGAGCAGTACTTC. It codes for CASSSRTPWDEQYF.

The chain combines TRBV5-6 with TRBJ2-7; the match to TRBD1 covers 7 bases. This CDR3 is built from 14 residues. Germline values: CDR1 SGHDT, CDR2 YYEEEE. Trimming cost V 2 bases and J 3 bases; bases outside gene matches: 5. This CDR3 is CASSFGTEYYEQYF. The CDR3 nucleotides are TGTGCCAGCAGCTTCGGGACAGAGTACTACGAGCAGTACTTC.

The chain combines TRBV11-3 with TRBJ2-5; 11 positions match TRBD1. Germline CDR1 SGHNT, CDR2 YENEEA. V was pared by 5 bases and J by 1 base, with 9 bases of the junction left unmatched. The CDR3 covers 17 residues. The CDR3 loop reads CASSARGTGGSQETQYF. In DNA form, the CDR3 reads TGTGCCAGCAGCGCCCGAGGGACAGGGGGTAGCCAAGAGACCCAGTACTTC.

The chain has TRBV7-9 and TRBJ2-2; TRBD2 aligns across 9 bases. V was clipped by 5 bases and J by 6 bases; unmatched bases: 13. Germline assignment: CDR1 SEHNR and CDR2 FQNEAQ (reference sequence). The CDR3 has 17 amino acids. The CDR3 spells CASSHKSGTSISGELFF. The CDR3, as DNA: TGTGCCAGCAGCCACAAATCCGGGACTAGCATATCCGGGGAGCTGTTTTTT.

The V gene is TRBV5-4, the J gene TRBJ2-6; 7 nucleotides match TRBD2. This CDR3 spans 15 amino acids. CDR1 is SGHNT, CDR2 YYREEE, per germline (reference sequence). V gave up 1 base and J gave up 4 bases; unmatched junction bases: 2. CDR3 nucleotides: TGTGCCAGCAGCTTGATTAGCGGGGGGGCCAACGTCCTGACTTTC. The encoded protein is CASSLISGGANVLTF.

The V gene is TRBV27, the J gene TRBJ2-1; TRBD1 agrees at 10 bases. This CDR3 is 17 amino acids long. Germline CDR1 reads MNHEY; CDR2 reads SMNVEV (reference sequence). Trimming at V came to 3 bases and at J to 8 bases, leaving 13 bases not matched to a gene. The CDR3 protein is CASSLTYPGQGTYEQFF. In DNA form, the CDR3 reads TGTGCCAGCAGTTTGACCTACCCGGGACAGGGGACGTATGAGCAGTTCTTC.

J is TRBJ1-5 and V is TRBV30; unclear D gene. The ends were cut back, 3 bases at V and 4 bases at J, with 10 bases in the middle. In germline, CDR1 is GTSNPN, CDR2 SVGIG (reference sequence). CDR3 length: 13 residues. The CDR3 sequence: CAWRPGGNQPQHF. In DNA, the CDR3 is TGTGCCTGGAGACCTGGAGGGAATCAGCCCCAGCATTTT.

This clone was seen only once. V and J are TRBV3-1 (or the pseudogene TRBV3-2) and TRBJ1-1, with TRBD1 matching 9 bases. The CDR3 is made up of 14 amino acids. CDR1 LGHDT and CDR2 YNNKEL come from the germline V gene (reference sequence). The junction had 11 bases not matched to a gene; V was cut back by 5 bases and J by 10 bases. CDR3 DNA: TGTGCCAGCAGCGCAATACCGGGACAGGGTAGAGCTTTCTTT. Translated: CASSAIPGQGRAFF.

The chain combines TRBV9 with TRBJ1-5; 7 nucleotides agree with TRBD1. The CDR3 runs 15 residues. Germline V gives CDR1 SGDLS, CDR2 YYNGEE. V lost 4 bases, J lost 7 bases, and 11 bases stayed unmatched. The CDR3: CASSLTGVSWQPQHF. The CDR3 coding sequence is TGTGCCAGCAGCCTCACAGGGGTTTCCTGGCAGCCCCAGCATTTT.

The chain has TRBV12-5 and TRBJ1-1, with unresolved D. Looked up from germline, CDR1 is LGHNT and CDR2 is FRNRAP. Trimming pared 4 bases from V and 1 base from J, leaving 13 bases between. The CDR3 sequence is 15 residues long. This CDR3 is CASGSPNRGNTEAFF. The CDR3 DNA reads TGTGCTAGTGGTTCCCCTAACCGGGGGAACACTGAAGCTTTCTTT.

The V call is TRBV7-2, the J call TRBJ2-1, with 8 bases that match TRBD2. V lost 5 bases, J lost 4 bases, and 7 bases stayed unmatched. This CDR3 is 15 amino acids long. Germline CDR1 is SGHTA and CDR2 is FQGNSA. The CDR3 sequence is CASSISGTSYNEQFF. The CDR3, as DNA: TGTGCCAGCAGCATTAGCGGGACAAGTTACAATGAGCAGTTCTTC.

The gene calls are TRBV19 and TRBJ1-2, with 8 bases lining up with TRBD1. Germline CDR1 reads LNHDA; CDR2 reads SQIVND (reference sequence). V trimming: 6 bases; J trimming: 8 bases; junction bases outside the gene matches: 11. The CDR3 contains 14 residues. CDR3 nucleotide sequence: TGTGCCAGTAGAACACGGACAGGGTTTAGCGGCTACACCTTC. Its protein is CASRTRTGFSGYTF.

The gene calls are TRBV2 and TRBJ1-3, with TRBD1 as a possible D gene (5 bases). The length of the CDR3 is 15 residues. The germline gives CDR1 SNHLY, CDR2 FYNNEI. The V and J ends lost 6 bases and 0 bases respectively, with 12 bases between them. CDR3: CASRAGLSSGNTIYF. The CDR3 coding sequence is TGTGCCAGCAGAGCAGGGTTGAGCTCTGGAAACACCATATATTTT.

This clone was recorded many times. The chain joins TRBV14 to TRBJ2-6; no clear D. Per germline, CDR1 SGHDN and CDR2 FVKESK. Trimming cost V 4 bases and J 7 bases, with 14 bases left between them. This CDR3 has 15 residues. The CDR3 DNA follows: TGTGCCAGCAGCCTCGGGTTCGGGTTTGCCAACGTCCTGACTTTC. This codes for CASSLGFGFANVLTF.

This chain joins TRBV29-1 and TRBJ1-4, with D hard to call. Looked up from germline, CDR1 is SQVTM and CDR2 is ANQGSEA. The ends were cut back, 5 bases at V and 0 bases at J, with 7 bases in the middle. The CDR3 spans 13 residues. As DNA, the CDR3 is TGCAGCGTTCGCGGCCCAACTAATGAAAAACTGTTTTTT. Its translation is CSVRGPTNEKLFF.

The chain couples TRBV6-5 to TRBJ2-2; no reliable D call. V was trimmed by 2 bases and J by 1 base, leaving 5 bases between them. The CDR3 spans 14 residues. Germline lookup yields CDR1 MNHEY and CDR2 SVGAGI. CDR3 loop: CASSYQENTGELFF. The CDR3 coding sequence is TGTGCCAGCAGTTACCAGGAGAACACCGGGGAGCTGTTTTTT.

The chain employs TRBV27 and TRBJ2-3, with 12 bases lining up with TRBD2. J gave up 3 bases and V 8 bases, and 3 bases lay outside the gene matches. CDR1 MNHEY and CDR2 SMNVEV come from the germline V gene (reference sequence). There are 14 residues in the CDR3. The CDR3 region has the DNA TGTGCCAGCCAGACTAGCGGGAGAACAGATACGCAGTATTTT. Amino acid sequence: CASQTSGRTDTQYF.

This rearrangement joins TRBV27 to TRBJ2-7; weak D call: TRBD2 (5 bases). The CDR3 runs to 14 residues. Germline lookup yields CDR1 MNHEY and CDR2 SMNVEV (reference sequence). Between the trimmed V and J ends, which lost 3 bases and 2 bases, there was a span of 11 bases. The CDR3 DNA reads as TGTGCCAGCAGTTTTGGTACTAGTCCCTACGAGCAGTACTTC. Translation: CASSFGTSPYEQYF.

The chain is built from TRBV7-8 and TRBJ1-2; tentatively, D is TRBD1 (6 bases). Germline CDR1 reads SGHVS; CDR2 reads FQNEAQ. The CDR3 length is 16 residues. Trimming removed 1 base at V and 1 base at J, with 13 bases between. The CDR3 sequence is CASSLVAGENNYGYTF. The CDR3, as DNA: TGTGCCAGCAGCTTAGTCGCAGGGGAGAATAACTATGGCTACACCTTC.

V is TRBV21-1 and J is TRBJ2-4; TRBD2 was called by the table and not checked on the DNA. TRBV21-1 corresponds to a pseudogene. The CDR3 is made up of 16 amino acids. CDR3 nucleotides: TGTGCCAGCAGCATTCATCCTCGGGAAGGGAGCGGCATTCAGTACTTC. It translates to CASSIHPREGSGIQYF.